Each of the 24 T cell receptor beta chains below was sequenced from the same sample in a study of cytomegalovirus exposure and HLA in healthy donors. PCR amplification relied on 60 Vbeta primers (plus 13 Jbeta primers). Profiling relied on immunoSEQ multiplex PCR, and the TCRdb table lists in-frame clones only, not all of them. This sample contains around 36,000 clones. The sample was PBMCs. The receptors were gathered from a woman aged 25-40 years in good health and CMV-seropositive.

This rearrangement joins TRBV19 to TRBJ1-1; 9 nucleotides line up with TRBD1. CDR1 is LNHDA and CDR2 is SQIVND in the germline V gene (reference sequence). V shed 9 bases, J shed 1 base, and the junction held 9 bases outside the gene matches. The CDR3 totals 15 residues. CDR3 DNA sequence: TGTGCCAGCCAGGACAGGGGAAGGGGGAACACTGAAGCTTTCTTT. This sequence encodes CASQDRGRGNTEAFF.

V usage is TRBV28 and J usage is TRBJ1-5; 9 bases align to TRBD1. The junction had 4 bases not matched to a gene; V was cut back by 4 bases and J by 3 bases. The CDR3 spans 15 residues. Germline CDR1 and CDR2: MDHEN and SYDVKM. The CDR3 spells CASSYDRGYNQPQHF. In DNA, the CDR3 is TGTGCCAGCAGTTACGACAGGGGGTACAATCAGCCCCAGCATTTT.

The CDR3 reads CASSFAPWMGQQSGYTF. The CDR3 bases are TGCGCCAGCAGCTTTGCCCCCTGGATGGGACAGCAGAGCGGCTACACCTTC. The chain couples TRBV4-1 to TRBJ1-2; TRBD1 agrees at 7 bases. There are 17 residues in the CDR3. Germline V gene data show CDR1 as MGHRA and CDR2 as YSYEKL. The V segment lost 5 bases and the J segment 8 bases; nucleotides outside the gene matches: 20.

V and J are TRBV2 and TRBJ1-5; D is undetermined. Trimming pared 3 bases from V and 3 bases from J, leaving 6 bases between. Germline V gene sequence: CDR1 SNHLY, CDR2 FYNNEI. The CDR3 consists of 13 residues. The chain's CDR3 is CASSDRFNQPQHF. The CDR3 region has the DNA TGTGCCAGCAGTGACAGATTCAATCAGCCCCAGCATTTT.

The J gene is TRBJ2-2, the V gene TRBV7-9, with 8 bases fitting TRBD2. Germline V gives CDR1 SEHNR, CDR2 FQNEAQ (reference sequence). V gave up 4 bases and J gave up 1 base; unmatched junction bases: 5. The length of the CDR3 is 16 residues. CDR3 nucleotide sequence: TGTGCCAGCAGCTCAAGGACTAGCCAGAACACCGGGGAGCTGTTTTTT. Encoded protein: CASSSRTSQNTGELFF.

The CDR3 reads CASGFSTGPSGNTIYF. CDR3 DNA sequence: TGTGCTAGTGGTTTTTCGACAGGGCCCTCTGGAAACACCATATATTTT. The genes are TRBV12-5 and TRBJ1-3, with TRBD1 identical over 7 bases. The CDR3 loop spans 16 amino acids. J gave up 0 bases and V 3 bases, and 5 bases lay outside the gene matches. Germline lookup yields CDR1 LGHNT and CDR2 FRNRAP.

The chain employs TRBV5-1 and TRBJ2-3, with 7 bases matching TRBD2. V shed 4 bases and J 0 bases; nucleotides not matched to a gene: 5. There are 15 residues in the CDR3. The germline gives CDR1 SGHRS, CDR2 YFSETQ. As DNA, the CDR3 is TGCGCCAGCAGCGGCGGGGGTACTAGCACAGATACGCAGTATTTT. Protein: CASSGGGTSTDTQYF.

This chain links TRBV28 with TRBJ2-7, with D hard to call. Germline V gene sequence: CDR1 MDHEN, CDR2 SYDVKM. V lost 2 bases to trimming and J lost 6 bases, with 5 bases between them. CDR3 size: 11 residues. CDR3 loop: CASSLTGEQYF. CDR3 bases: TGTGCCAGCAGTTTAACGGGCGAGCAGTACTTC.

Here the CDR3 DNA reads TGTGCCTGGAGTGCCGGGGGGGCCGGAGGTACGCAGTATTTT. Protein product: CAWSAGGAGGTQYF. V gene TRBV30 combines with J gene TRBJ2-3, with 8 positions matching TRBD2. Germline V gene sequence: CDR1 GTSNPN, CDR2 SVGIG (reference sequence). The CDR3 spans 14 residues. V dropped 1 base and J dropped 8; count of bases not matched to a gene: 8.

This rearrangement joins TRBV28 to TRBJ1-6; D ambiguous. V lost 5 bases, J lost 9 bases, and 14 bases lay in between. CDR1 is MDHEN, CDR2 SYDVKM, per germline. This CDR3 comprises 14 residues. CDR3 sequence: CASSPPARGSPLHF. CDR3 coding DNA: TGTGCCAGCAGTCCCCCGGCCCGGGGTTCACCCCTCCACTTT.

The rearrangement links TRBV7-2 to TRBJ2-3; weak D call: TRBD1 (6 bases). V was cut by 5 bases and J by 8 bases, with 17 bases left in between. Germline V gene sequence: CDR1 SGHTA, CDR2 FQGNSA. This CDR3 has 14 amino acids. The CDR3: CASSTSAARGTQYF. The CDR3 DNA is TGTGCCAGCAGCACTTCAGCAGCCAGGGGTACGCAGTATTTT.

The V call is TRBV30, the J call TRBJ1-2; 7 nucleotides match TRBD1. Trimming took 6 bases from V and 8 from J; bases not matched to a gene: 9. This CDR3 comprises 12 residues. Germline V gives CDR1 GTSNPN, CDR2 SVGIG (reference sequence). The CDR3 sequence: CACRKGAGGYTF. The CDR3 DNA is TGTGCCTGCCGGAAGGGGGCGGGAGGCTACACCTTC.

V usage is TRBV7-2 and J usage is TRBJ2-1; possible D gene TRBD1, 6 bases. This CDR3 region has 16 residues. The germline CDR1 and CDR2 sequences are SGHTA and FQGNSA. V was cut by 3 bases and J by 3 bases, with 15 bases left in between. As DNA, the CDR3 is TGTGCCAGCAGCTTTCAGGGGACAAGGCACTACAATGAGCAGTTCTTC. Translating gives CASSFQGTRHYNEQFF.

Details on this clone: The junction does not match germline at one end; this may be a read error. The V and J genes are TRBV27 and TRBJ1-2; 9 nucleotides agree with TRBD1. This CDR3 spans 14 amino acids. Germline CDR1 reads MNHEY; CDR2 reads SMNVEV (reference sequence). This CDR3 is CASSLSGTGIGYTF. The CDR3 nucleotides are TGTGCCAGCAGCTTATCCGGGACAGGGATAGGCTACACCTTC.

The rearrangement joins TRBV27 to TRBJ2-2, with a possible D match to TRBD1 (6 bases). The length of the CDR3 is 15 residues. Germline values: CDR1 MNHEY, CDR2 SMNVEV (reference sequence). Trimming shortened V by 0 bases and J by 4 bases, and 9 bases separated the two germline ends. As DNA, the CDR3 is TGTGCCAGCAGTTTATCGTACAGGGCCACCGGGGAGCTGTTTTTT. This encodes CASSLSYRATGELFF.

The rearrangement uses TRBV4-1 and TRBJ1-5; 9 positions match TRBD1. Trimming at V came to 2 bases and at J to 6 bases, leaving 11 bases not matched to a gene. CDR3 size: 17 residues. Looked up from germline, CDR1 is MGHRA and CDR2 is YSYEKL. The CDR3 loop is CASSQPRQGVLGQPQHF. CDR3 sequence (DNA): TGCGCCAGCAGCCAACCCAGACAGGGGGTTCTTGGTCAGCCCCAGCATTTT.

This rearrangement joins TRBV29-1 to TRBJ1-2; no definite D call. CDR3 length: 12 amino acids. V was pared by 5 bases and J by 7 bases, with 14 bases between. CDR1 is SQVTM, CDR2 ANQGSEA, per germline. The CDR3 reads CSVSPVLLGYTF. The CDR3 bases are TGCAGCGTTTCTCCGGTCCTCCTTGGCTACACCTTC. Full variable domain (outside the CDR3, taken from reference TRBV29-1 and TRBJ1-2): SAVISQKPSRDICQRGTSLTIQCQVDSQVTMMFWYRQQPGQSLTLIATANQGSEATYESGFVIDKFPISRPNLTFSTLTVSNMSPEDSSIYLCSVSPVLLGYTFGSGTRLTVV.

This chain uses TRBV27 with TRBJ2-7; 9 nucleotides line up with TRBD1. The CDR3 has 15 residues. The germline V gene encodes CDR1 MNHEY and CDR2 SMNVEV (reference sequence). J was trimmed by 7 bases and V by 5 bases; bases with no gene match: 12. The CDR3 here is CASSILQGAVREQYF. DNA of the CDR3: TGTGCCAGCAGTATCCTACAGGGGGCGGTACGGGAGCAGTACTTC.

The chain has TRBV19 and TRBJ2-7; 10 bases agree with TRBD2. Trimming cost V 5 bases and J 2 bases; bases outside gene matches: 6. CDR1 and CDR2 (germline): LNHDA, SQIVND (reference sequence). This CDR3 comprises 15 residues. CDR3 nucleotide sequence: TGTGCCAGTAGTCCTACTAGCGGGAACCCCTACGAGCAGTACTTC. Encoded protein: CASSPTSGNPYEQYF.

This sequence joins TRBV28 and TRBJ1-2; D unresolved. The CDR3 sequence is 16 residues long. Between the trimmed V and J ends, which lost 7 bases and 4 bases, there was a span of 22 bases. In germline, CDR1 is MDHEN, CDR2 SYDVKM. The CDR3: CASTYPGESHPYGYTF. CDR3 DNA sequence: TGTGCCAGCACCTACCCTGGAGAGAGTCACCCCTATGGCTACACCTTC.

The rearrangement links TRBV19 to TRBJ2-3; D gene ambiguous. Germline V lookup: CDR1 LNHDA, CDR2 SQIVND (reference sequence). CDR3 size: 15 residues. V shed 6 bases and J shed 0 bases, with 13 bases lying between them. The CDR3 region is CASSSRIYSTDTQYF. As DNA, the CDR3 is TGTGCCAGTAGCTCGAGAATCTACAGCACAGATACGCAGTATTTT.

The chain recombines TRBV4-1 with TRBJ2-5; possible D gene TRBD2, 5 bases. The V and J ends lost 3 bases and 2 bases respectively, with 16 bases between them. The CDR3 is made up of 16 amino acids. Germline values: CDR1 MGHRA, CDR2 YSYEKL. CDR3 coding DNA: TGCGCCAGCAGCCATCCTCCCGAGGGCGGGCAAGAGACCCAGTACTTC. Translating it yields CASSHPPEGGQETQYF.

The chain links TRBV2 to TRBJ2-7; D not resolved. This CDR3 is built from 14 residues. CDR1 and CDR2 from the germline V gene are SNHLY and FYNNEI. Trimming cost V 4 bases and J 2 bases, with 12 bases left between them. This chain's CDR3 is CASSGSTSTYEQYF. For the CDR3, the DNA is TGTGCCAGCAGTGGCTCGACATCGACCTACGAGCAGTACTTC.

This chain uses TRBV14 with TRBJ2-5, with D perhaps TRBD1 (6 bases). The J call may be wrong; the DNA end is better matched by TRBJ2-7. Germline assignment: CDR1 SGHDN and CDR2 FVKESK. The CDR3 totals 14 residues. Here the CDR3 reads CASSQGQGPYEQYF. CDR3 DNA: TGTGCCAGCAGCCAAGGTCAGGGGCCCTACGAGCAGTACTTC.